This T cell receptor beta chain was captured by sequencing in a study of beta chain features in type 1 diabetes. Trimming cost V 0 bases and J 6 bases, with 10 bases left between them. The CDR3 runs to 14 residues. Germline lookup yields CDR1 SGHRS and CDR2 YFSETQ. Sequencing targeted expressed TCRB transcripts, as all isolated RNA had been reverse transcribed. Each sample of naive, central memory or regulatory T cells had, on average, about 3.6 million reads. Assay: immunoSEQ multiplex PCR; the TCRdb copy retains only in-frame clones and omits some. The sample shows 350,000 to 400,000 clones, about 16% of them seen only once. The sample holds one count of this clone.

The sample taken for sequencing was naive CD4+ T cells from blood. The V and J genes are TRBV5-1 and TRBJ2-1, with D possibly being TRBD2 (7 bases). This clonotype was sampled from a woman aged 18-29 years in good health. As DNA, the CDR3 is TGCGCCAGCAGCTTGGAGGGGGGGGTCAATGAGCAGTTCTTC. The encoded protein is CASSLEGGVNEQFF.